This TCR beta chain was sequenced for a study of T cell responses to AZD1222 COVID-19 vaccine. Pooled samples include second doses given at about 4 or 12 weeks. As for this clone: What it binds is not known.

Germline CDR1 SEHNR, CDR2 FQNEAQ (reference sequence). CDR3 length: 16 residues. Trimming removed 5 bases from V and 5 bases from J; junction bases left unmatched: 10. Assay used: immunoSEQ multiplex PCR; TCRdb lists only in-frame clones, some missing. This table has over 110,000 clones, roughly 92% appearing once. Findings and caveats of the study: Donors were mostly white British, more females; clonal diversity possibly underestimated. Among vaccine-associated CD4 TCRs, coverage spanned spike, with dominance at 160-218 and 743-854.

The TCR comes from an adult who received the AZD1222 COVID-19 vaccine. The chain couples TRBV7-9 to TRBJ2-1; TRBD1 agrees at 9 bases. Sample: peripheral blood, taken 28 days after the second AZD1222 dose. Here the CDR3 reads CASSPTSGQGNNEQFF. In DNA, the CDR3 is TGTGCCAGCAGCCCAACCTCGGGACAGGGAAACAATGAGCAGTTCTTC.